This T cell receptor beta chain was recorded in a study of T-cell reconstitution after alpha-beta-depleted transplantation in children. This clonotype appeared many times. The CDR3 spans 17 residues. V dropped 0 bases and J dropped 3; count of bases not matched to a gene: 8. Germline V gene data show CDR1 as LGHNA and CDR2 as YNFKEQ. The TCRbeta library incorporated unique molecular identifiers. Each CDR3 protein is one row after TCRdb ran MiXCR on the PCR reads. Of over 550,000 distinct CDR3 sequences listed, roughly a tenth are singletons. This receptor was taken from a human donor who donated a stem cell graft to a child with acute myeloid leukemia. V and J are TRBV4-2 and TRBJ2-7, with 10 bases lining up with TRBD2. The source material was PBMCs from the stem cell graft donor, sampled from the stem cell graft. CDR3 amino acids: CASSQDGGASGSYEQYF. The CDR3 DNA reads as TGTGCCAGCAGCCAAGATGGAGGGGCTAGCGGGAGCTACGAGCAGTACTTC.